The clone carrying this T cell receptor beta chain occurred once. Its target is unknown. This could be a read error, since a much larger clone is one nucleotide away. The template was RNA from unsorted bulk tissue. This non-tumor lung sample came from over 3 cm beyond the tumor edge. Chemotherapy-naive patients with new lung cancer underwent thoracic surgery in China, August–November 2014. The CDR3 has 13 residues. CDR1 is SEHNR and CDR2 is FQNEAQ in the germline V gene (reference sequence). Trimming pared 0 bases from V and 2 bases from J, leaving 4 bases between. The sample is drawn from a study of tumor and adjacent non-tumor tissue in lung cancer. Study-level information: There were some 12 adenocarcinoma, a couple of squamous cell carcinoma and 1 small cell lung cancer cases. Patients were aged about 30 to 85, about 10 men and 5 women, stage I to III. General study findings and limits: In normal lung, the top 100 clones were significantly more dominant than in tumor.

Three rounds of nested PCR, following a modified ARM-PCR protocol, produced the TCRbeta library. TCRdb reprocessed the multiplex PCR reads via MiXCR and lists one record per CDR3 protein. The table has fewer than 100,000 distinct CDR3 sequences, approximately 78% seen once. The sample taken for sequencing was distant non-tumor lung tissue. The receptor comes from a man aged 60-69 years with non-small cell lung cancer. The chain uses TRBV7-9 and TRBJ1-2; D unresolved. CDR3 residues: CASSLAWNYGYTF. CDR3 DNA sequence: TGTGCCAGCAGCTTAGCATGGAACTATGGCTACACCTTC.